The T cell receptor (beta chain) described here comes from a study of beta chain features in type 1 diabetes. Study-wide results and limits: Researchers caution that PCR might favor shorter templates, equally among patients and controls. Type 1 diabetes patients had moderately but significantly shorter TCRB CDR3s in all four CD4+ subsets.

As to this clone: What it recognizes is unknown.

Sorted CD4+ subsets: naive, central memory, regulatory, stem cell-like memory (CD45RO/CCR7/CD25/CD127/CD95/CD27 panel). Of the isolated RNA, all was reverse transcribed, and so the sequenced material was expressed TCRB transcripts. Sequencing used immunoSEQ multiplex PCR; TCRdb keeps in-frame clones, though not all of them. Of a few hundred thousand clones listed, roughly 16% are singletons. CDR1 MNHNY and CDR2 SVGAGI come from the germline V gene (reference sequence). The ends lost 6 bases at V and 3 bases at J; junction bases unmatched: 7. CDR3 length: 14 residues. Material: naive CD4+ T cells from blood. The clonotype was recovered from a man aged 25 to 40 with type 1 diabetes. The chain has TRBV6-6 and TRBJ2-5; 7 bases match TRBD1. CDR3 region: CASRRQGAKETQYF. CDR3 sequence (DNA): TGTGCCAGCAGACGACAGGGTGCTAAAGAGACCCAGTACTTC.